The following is a T cell receptor beta chain sequence with its context. The germline CDR1 and CDR2 sequences are SGHTA and FQGNSA. The CDR3 length is 13 residues. The germline V and J ends were trimmed by 4 bases and 10 bases, with 13 bases remaining between them. The data were obtained in a study of blood T cell repertoires in COVID-19. Study at large: Some COVID-19 samples were acute and others convalescent; all came from the United States, Italy and Spain. PBMCs, B-cell-depleted T cells, or T cells were the source of the cDNA or gDNA that made up the material.

In the authors' workflow: Nucleated cell number was recorded as an estimate derived from reference gene primer amplification. The table came from immunoSEQ multiplex PCR; TCRdb's copy has only in-frame clones and leaves some out. That table gives V, J and clone size, and the DNA gave D and trimming. The sample shows 140,000 to 150,000 clones, 80% to 90% of them seen only once. This TCR was sampled from a man aged 50 or older who had recovered from COVID-19. Sequenced: peripheral blood. J is TRBJ1-4 and V is TRBV7-2; no definite D call. The CDR3 here is CASSSGFEGKLFF. CDR3 sequence (DNA): TGTGCCAGCAGCTCGGGATTTGAGGGAAAACTGTTTTTT.